This TCR beta chain was captured in a study of blood T cell repertoires in COVID-19. CDR3 length: 14 amino acids. Germline V gene sequence: CDR1 MNHEY, CDR2 SVGAGI. The junction had 7 bases not matched to a gene; V was cut back by 8 bases and J by 7 bases. Only one count was recorded for this clone. Generated by immunoSEQ multiplex PCR, the TCRdb table keeps only in-frame clones and is missing some. The table lists 150,000 to 200,000 clones, around 84% of them singletons. The sequenced sample consisted of PBMCs or T cells enriched from blood (not recorded which). V usage is TRBV6-5 and J usage is TRBJ1-6, with 8 bases identical to TRBD1. This receptor was obtained from a man aged 45 to 65 who had recovered from COVID-19. The CDR3 sequence: CASLWGTGNSPLHF. CDR3 nucleotide sequence: TGTGCCAGCCTATGGGGGACAGGCAATTCACCCCTCCACTTT.